The 32 T cell receptor beta chains below come from one sample, sequenced in a study of naive and memory T cell subsets. The library had UMIs added by 3' ligation of an oligonucleotide to TCR cDNA. Ligated cDNA underwent four rounds of PCR with nested alpha and beta constant region primers and SP2. TCRdb independently ran MiXCR on the 5' RACE reads; one entry per CDR3 protein. The table shows about 62,000 distinct CDR3 sequences, with approximately 8% occurring only once. The receptors originated from a female donor in good health.

The rearrangement uses TRBV10-3 and TRBJ2-3; 10 bases agree with TRBD1. V was pared by 3 bases and J by 2 bases, with 5 bases of the junction left unmatched. Germline V gene sequence: CDR1 ENHRY, CDR2 SYGVKD. There are 16 residues in the CDR3. CDR3 in amino acids: CAISDRGQGYTDTQYF. The DNA of the CDR3 is TGTGCCATCAGTGATAGGGGACAGGGGTACACAGATACGCAGTATTTT.

A few counts support this clonotype. The rearrangement joins TRBV7-2 to TRBJ2-1; TRBD1 aligns across 9 bases. Germline assignment: CDR1 SGHTA and CDR2 FQGNSA. CDR3 length: 16 residues. V trimming: 3 bases; J trimming: 4 bases; junction bases outside the gene matches: 7. The CDR3 spells CASSFTGGASYNEQFF. For the CDR3, the DNA is TGTGCCAGCAGCTTTACAGGGGGCGCCTCTTACAATGAGCAGTTCTTC.

This clonotype occurred a few times. The chain joins TRBV12-3 or TRBV12-4 to TRBJ2-2, with 7 bases lining up with TRBD2. There are 14 residues in the CDR3. The junction had 2 bases not matched to a gene; V was cut back by 5 bases and J by 2 bases. CDR3 DNA: TGTGCCAGCAGTGAGGGACTAAACACCGGGGAGCTGTTTTTT. This sequence encodes CASSEGLNTGELFF.

This clonotype was counted many times. The CDR3 is CASRRTGTESNQPQHF. CDR3 DNA sequence: TGTGCCAGCAGGAGGACCGGGACAGAAAGTAATCAGCCCCAGCATTTT. The chain links TRBV6-2 or TRBV6-3 to TRBJ1-5; 7 nucleotides agree with TRBD1. The CDR3 covers 16 residues. In germline, CDR1 is MNHEY, CDR2 SVGEGT. The J segment lost 4 bases and the V segment lost 6 bases, leaving 12 bases of the junction unmatched.

V is TRBV12-3 or TRBV12-4 and J is TRBJ2-3; TRBD1 is a possible D gene (8 bases). V was trimmed by 7 bases and J by 2 bases, leaving 22 bases between them. The CDR3 is 17 residues long. DNA of the CDR3: TGTGCCAGCATCCCGGCTATACAGGGGGGGCACACAGATACGCAGTATTTT. Translation: CASIPAIQGGHTDTQYF.

The rearrangement links TRBV19 to TRBJ2-3, with 14 bases that match TRBD2. Germline V gene sequence: CDR1 LNHDA, CDR2 SQIVND (reference sequence). CDR3 size: 16 residues. V was clipped by 6 bases and J by 11 bases; unmatched bases: 13. The CDR3 sequence: CASSYQSSGLAGGQYF. The CDR3 nucleotides are TGTGCCAGTAGCTACCAGTCCAGCGGACTAGCGGGGGGGCAGTATTTT.

This chain connects TRBV7-9 to TRBJ2-7, with D possibly being TRBD1 (5 bases). Germline loops: CDR1 SEHNR, CDR2 FQNEAQ (reference sequence). CDR3 length: 13 amino acids. Between the trimmed V and J ends, which lost 1 base and 5 bases, there was a span of 9 bases. The CDR3, as DNA: TGTGCCAGCAGCTTAGTCGACAGCGACGAGCAGTACTTC. It codes for CASSLVDSDEQYF.

This clonotype turned up a few times. V usage is TRBV12-3 or TRBV12-4 and J usage is TRBJ2-1, with D tentatively TRBD2 (6 bases). Trimming took 3 bases from V and 7 from J, leaving 16 bases between them. The CDR3 is 15 amino acids. The CDR3 DNA is TGTGCCAGCAGTTTTTCCGGACTATTGGTTAATGAGCAGTTCTTC. Translation: CASSFSGLLVNEQFF.

This chain links TRBV27 with TRBJ2-1; the match to TRBD1 covers 11 bases. This CDR3 is built from 24 residues. Trimming cost V 3 bases and J 2 bases; bases outside gene matches: 27. Germline CDR1 MNHEY, CDR2 SMNVEV (reference sequence). The CDR3 region has the DNA TGTGCCAGCAGTTTGATGCGTCTCCGTAAATCCGGACAGGGGGCTAAGATCACCTACAATGAGCAGTTCTTC. Translated, it gives CASSLMRLRKSGQGAKITYNEQFF.

This clonotype was recorded at least ten times. The chain combines TRBV28 with TRBJ1-4; 10 bases fit TRBD1. The CDR3 runs 15 residues. Germline CDR1 reads MDHEN; CDR2 reads SYDVKM. J gave up 7 bases and V 4 bases, and 6 bases lay outside the gene matches. In nucleotides, the CDR3 is TGTGCCAGCAGTTCCGCGGGACAGGGGAGTGAAAAACTGTTTTTT. Translating it yields CASSSAGQGSEKLFF.

In DNA form, the CDR3 reads TGTGCCAGCTCACCCCAGAGGGCCGGGGAGCTGTTTTTT. Translating it yields CASSPQRAGELFF. The chain is built from TRBV18 and TRBJ2-2; weak D call: TRBD2 (5 bases). Trimming took 3 bases from V and 6 from J, leaving 8 bases between them. This CDR3 is built from 13 residues. Germline V gives CDR1 KGHSH, CDR2 LQKENI.

The sample holds many counts of this clonotype. The rearrangement joins TRBV2 to TRBJ2-4, with unresolved D. The V and J ends lost 2 bases and 0 bases respectively, with 2 bases between them. The CDR3 contains 13 residues. Germline assignment: CDR1 SNHLY and CDR2 FYNNEI. CDR3 nucleotides: TGTGCCAGCAGTGAAACAGCCAAAAACATTCAGTACTTC. It codes for CASSETAKNIQYF.

The sample holds many counts of this clonotype. The J gene is TRBJ2-2, the V gene TRBV5-1; D is ambiguous. V lost 4 bases and J lost 7, with 20 bases in between. CDR3 length equals 16 residues. Germline CDR1 reads SGHRS; CDR2 reads YFSETQ. The CDR3 DNA is TGCGCCAGCAGCCCAATACCGGGCTTCTGGGGCGGGGAGCTGTTTTTT. Its protein product is CASSPIPGFWGGELFF.

This clonotype has a count of ten or more. The V gene is TRBV2, the J gene TRBJ1-5; tentatively, D is TRBD1 (5 bases). The V end lost 4 bases, the J end lost 2 bases, and 21 bases lay between the germline ends. Germline-derived CDR1 and CDR2 are SNHLY and FYNNEI. The CDR3 totals 18 residues. DNA of the CDR3: TGTGCCAGCAGTGCAGAGACAGCCATCAAGTTGGGCAATCAGCCCCAGCATTTT. It codes for CASSAETAIKLGNQPQHF.

This clonotype was detected a few times. V and J are TRBV15 and TRBJ2-1, with 9 positions matching TRBD2. The CDR3 runs to 15 residues. Germline lookup yields CDR1 LNHNV and CDR2 YYDKDF (reference sequence). V gave up 3 bases and J gave up 6 bases; unmatched junction bases: 6. The CDR3 sequence: CATSSWREGPNEQFF. For the CDR3, the DNA is TGTGCCACCAGCAGTTGGCGGGAGGGCCCCAATGAGCAGTTCTTC.

This clonotype was counted between two and nine times. The rearrangement links TRBV30 to TRBJ1-1; D unresolved. The CDR3 is made up of 14 amino acids. Germline CDR1 GTSNPN, CDR2 SVGIG (reference sequence). V was shortened by 0 bases and J by 0 bases, with 8 bases between the two germline ends. CDR3 region: CAWSVLYMNTEAFF. The DNA for the CDR3 is TGTGCCTGGAGTGTCCTATACATGAACACTGAAGCTTTCTTT.

This chain joins TRBV7-3 and TRBJ2-5; either TRBD1 or TRBD2 may fit D (5 bases each). Germline CDR1 reads SGHTA; CDR2 reads FQGTGA. This CDR3 region has 14 residues. Trimming took off 5 bases at V and 6 bases at J, with 16 bases between the two ends. In nucleotides, the CDR3 is TGTGCCAGCAGCGCAACTAGGGGTATACAGACCCAGTACTTC. This gives the protein CASSATRGIQTQYF.

This clonotype was recorded many times. The DNA of the CDR3 is TGTGCCAGCAGTTACATGGCAGGGGAGTGGAATGAGCAGTTCTTC. Translation: CASSYMAGEWNEQFF. The genes are TRBV6-5 and TRBJ2-1; D may be TRBD1 (6 bases). The CDR3 is 15 amino acids. The V end lost 2 bases, the J end lost 7 bases, and 15 bases lay between the germline ends. Germline lookup yields CDR1 MNHEY and CDR2 SVGAGI.

There are a few counts of this clonotype. V and J are TRBV12-3 or TRBV12-4 and TRBJ1-1, with unresolved D. The V end was cut by 3 bases, the J end by 0 bases, with 23 bases between. The CDR3 is 19 amino acids. The CDR3 DNA reads TGTGCCAGCAGTTTGTCGATAATTGTCAGGTCCGAAATGAACACTGAAGCTTTCTTT. Its protein product is CASSLSIIVRSEMNTEAFF.

This clonotype was seen at least ten times. The chain recombines TRBV29-1 with TRBJ2-3, with D maybe TRBD2 (5 bases). CDR1 and CDR2 from the germline V gene are SQVTM and ANQGSEA. This CDR3 has 15 amino acids. V lost 0 bases, J lost 2 bases, and 12 bases lay in between. CDR3 loop: CSVEDRAADTDTQYF. In DNA form, the CDR3 reads TGCAGCGTTGAAGATAGAGCGGCAGACACAGATACGCAGTATTTT.

This clonotype was counted at least ten times. This chain uses TRBV29-1 with TRBJ1-2; the D is unclear. Germline V CDR1 and CDR2: SQVTM, ANQGSEA. This CDR3 has 15 residues. Trimming left V 4 bases short and J 5 bases short, with 20 bases between. The CDR3 region has the DNA TGCAGCGTTGTAGGAGCAGAAGGTCTTAGATATGGCTACACCTTC. It yields the protein CSVVGAEGLRYGYTF. The full variable domain, completed using reference TRBV29-1 and TRBJ1-2, is SAVISQKPSRDICQRGTSLTIQCQVDSQVTMMFWYRQQPGQSLTLIATANQGSEATYESGFVIDKFPISRPNLTFSTLTVSNMSPEDSSIYLCSVVGAEGLRYGYTFGSGTRLTVV.

The CDR3 DNA follows: TGTGCCAGCAGTTACTCCTTCGGGGAGAACACCGGGGAGCTGTTTTTT. Protein: CASSYSFGENTGELFF. V gene TRBV6-5 combines with J gene TRBJ2-2; D may be TRBD2 (5 bases). CDR3 length equals 16 residues. Trimming removed 0 bases at V and 1 base at J, with 9 bases between. Germline V lookup: CDR1 MNHEY, CDR2 SVGAGI.

The chain is built from TRBV3-1 and TRBJ2-1; D unclear. The CDR3 covers 15 residues. Germline V CDR1 and CDR2: LGHDT, YNNKEL (reference sequence). V dropped 4 bases and J dropped 6 bases, with 16 bases sitting between them. The CDR3: CASSLRTRSLNEQFF. CDR3 sequence (DNA): TGTGCCAGCAGCCTCAGGACCAGAAGCCTCAATGAGCAGTTCTTC.

In its sample, this clonotype was seen a few times. The genes are TRBV4-2 and TRBJ2-3; 8 positions agree with TRBD2. The germline gives CDR1 LGHNA, CDR2 YNFKEQ. This CDR3 is built from 16 residues. Trimming took 1 base from V and 3 from J; bases not matched to a gene: 6. The chain's CDR3 is CASSQVTGGPTDTQYF. CDR3 sequence (DNA): TGTGCCAGCAGCCAAGTGACGGGAGGGCCTACAGATACGCAGTATTTT.

This clonotype was counted only a few times. This sequence joins TRBV18 and TRBJ2-1; 8 bases map to TRBD1. This CDR3 region has 16 residues. V lost 2 bases to trimming and J lost 7 bases; unmatched junction nucleotides: 10. From germline, CDR1 is KGHSH and CDR2 LQKENI. CDR3 amino acids: CASSPILVDRGNEQFF. CDR3 coding DNA: TGTGCCAGCTCACCAATCCTTGTAGACAGGGGAAATGAGCAGTTCTTC.

This clonotype showed up many times. The chain has TRBV14 and TRBJ1-3; D remains unclear. Trimming stripped 3 bases from V and 7 bases from J, with 16 bases between. Germline V gene sequence: CDR1 SGHDN, CDR2 FVKESK. The CDR3 totals 15 residues. The CDR3, as DNA: TGTGCCAGCAGCCACGATGGGCAGTACGGCAACACCATATATTTT. Its translation: CASSHDGQYGNTIYF.

The chain uses TRBV14 and TRBJ2-7; D is possibly TRBD2 (5 bases). The CDR3 spans 14 residues. Germline V lookup: CDR1 SGHDN, CDR2 FVKESK. The V gene lost 4 bases and the J gene lost 3 bases, with 13 bases spanning the gap. CDR3: CASSRVDDYYEQYF. DNA of the CDR3: TGTGCCAGCAGCCGCGTGGACGACTACTACGAGCAGTACTTC. Looking up the rest from reference TRBV14 and TRBJ2-7 gives the full variable domain: EAGVTQFPSHSVIEKGQTVTLRCDPISGHDNLYWYRRVMGKEIKFLLHFVKESKQDESGMPNNRFLAERTGGTYSTLKVQPAELEDSGVYFCASSRVDDYYEQYFGPGTRLTVT.

Worth noting for this clonotype: Compared with germline, one end of the junction differs, possibly owing to a read error. This chain connects TRBV15 to TRBJ1-1; TRBD1 matches 7 bases. Germline V gene lookup returns CDR1 LNHNV and CDR2 YYDKDF (reference sequence). This CDR3 contains 16 residues. The CDR3 DNA reads TGTGCCACCAGCGAAAGGAAGGGACAGCCCTACACACCGTCTAGATTT. Its translation is CATSERKGQPYTPSRF.

This clonotype appeared a single time. This chain connects TRBV28 to TRBJ2-1; D not certain. Germline loops: CDR1 MDHEN, CDR2 SYDVKM. The CDR3 contains 11 residues. V lost 3 bases and J lost 7, with 4 bases in between. Written as DNA, the CDR3 is TGTGCCAGCAGTTTTGTAAATGAGCAGTTCTTC. It translates to CASSFVNEQFF.

This clonotype has just a few counts. This chain joins TRBV20-1 and TRBJ2-5, with D possibly TRBD2 on 6 matching bases. Germline V gene sequence: CDR1 DFQATT, CDR2 SNEGSKA (reference sequence). The CDR3 sequence is 14 residues long. The germline V and J ends were trimmed by 3 bases and 3 bases, with 14 bases remaining between them. In DNA form, the CDR3 reads TGCAGTGCTAGTCCCGGGAGTGGCAAAGAGACCCAGTACTTC. It codes for CSASPGSGKETQYF.

The table lists this clonotype with many counts. The V gene is TRBV6-1, the J gene TRBJ1-1, with D unresolved. CDR3 length: 15 amino acids. Germline loops: CDR1 MNHNS, CDR2 SASEGT. V shed 7 bases and J shed 5 bases, with 20 bases lying between them. The DNA of the CDR3 is TGTGCCAGCATCCCCTTCCGGGGTCGTACAACTGAAGCTTTCTTT. Translated, it gives CASIPFRGRTTEAFF.

This clonotype was counted only a few times. This chain uses TRBV20-1 with TRBJ2-7; D may correspond to TRBD1 or TRBD2 (5 bases each). The CDR3 consists of 14 residues. Germline V CDR1 and CDR2: DFQATT, SNEGSKA (reference sequence). V lost 2 bases and J lost 6, with 17 bases in between. CDR3 loop: CSARPQGDYVEQYF. In DNA form, the CDR3 reads TGCAGTGCTAGACCGCAGGGAGACTACGTCGAGCAGTACTTC.